This T cell receptor (beta chain) comes out of a study of T-cell memory formation after mild COVID-19 (dated by TCRdb to the early 2020s). In terms of the full investigation: TCR sequence clusters from the two donors were largely donor specific. The cohort comprised two young, previously healthy adult volunteers, one female and one male. Longitudinal TCRalpha and TCRbeta repertoire sequencing tracked T-cell clones expanding and contracting after mild COVID-19 in two donors.

Study-wide findings and limitations: Whether the second-wave clones peaking on day 37 were SARS-CoV-2 specific was not confirmed. The study included only a couple of mild cases, and larger cohorts that include severe cases with pre-infection samples were judged to be necessary. Some responding clones were detected in pre-infection memory, suggesting pre-existing cross-reactive memory T cells joined the SARS-CoV-2 response. Contracting CD4+ clones appeared mostly in the CM and EM memory subsets, whereas CD8+ clones were enriched in EMRA. From day 15 to 85, contracting clones showed balanced CD4/CD8 phenotypes, whereas a second wave of clones that expanded from day 15 to 37 leaned towards CD4+.

The CDR3 runs 14 residues from the cysteine to the phenylalanine. Kept here is only the CDR3 DNA, which spans 42 bases and is read in frame from base 1. CDR1 and CDR2, looked up from the germline V gene, are SGHTA and FQGNSA. V is cut back by 3 bases and J by 2 bases, with 2 bases in the junction unmatched. PBMCs were isolated by Ficoll-Paque density gradient centrifugation. Reads for this sample came from an Illumina NovaSeq 6000. Using 5'RACE with constant-segment primers, TCRalpha and TCRbeta cDNA libraries were constructed, with sample barcodes and unique molecular identifiers added in the process. Trizol reagent was used to extract RNA from every sample. Amplification of the libraries took two PCR steps, and the second step added a second sample barcode plus Illumina TruSeq adapters. Libraries were sequenced on an Illumina NovaSeq with 2 x 150 bp paired-end reads. In the source study's methods: Demultiplexing of reads and collapsing into UMI-guided consensus sequences were performed with migec v1.2.7. Using mixcr v2.1.11, UMI consensuses were aligned to TRA and TRB V and J templates and then assembled into clonotypes. Expanded or contracted clonotypes were those called significant by both edgeR and NoisET, with noise models trained on biological replicates. For edgeR calls, the cutoffs were a false discovery rate-adjusted p below 0.01 and a log2 fold-change threshold of 1. PCA with hierarchical clustering of max-normalized trajectories of the 1000 most abundant clonotypes was used as exploratory dynamics analysis. The CD4 or CD8 phenotype of responding clones was assigned using the separately sequenced CD4+ and CD8+ repertoires. The public reads were reanalyzed by TCRdb: fastp trimming at Q25, MiXCR alignment, in-frame beta chains only. Identical CDR3 protein sequences are pooled into one entry, listed with their most common genes and DNA. It is TCRdb's table, rather than the study itself, that gives the V and J calls and clone size. For this sample there are approximately 240,000 distinct CDR3 sequences; over 15% appear just once. The ten largest clones capture approximately 3.5% of the sample.

A word on this clonotype: Its specific antigen is unknown. Per-base quality was not reported, and no clone a single base away is much larger than it.

The sequence was obtained from a man aged 18-30 years who had mild COVID-19 (a few samples of this study predate the infection). The sample titles of this study are shuffled in the database, so cell type and time point are left out; the donor was told from shared clones. The chain links TRBV7-2 with TRBJ2-5, with TRBD1 matching 8 junction bases. The sample taken for sequencing was PBMCs or a T cell subset sorted from them (not recorded which). The DNA reads as follows: TGTGCCAGCAGCTTCCGGGACAGGCAAGAGACCCAGTACTTC. Its product reads: CASSFRDRQETQYF.